This T cell receptor (beta chain) was obtained from a study of T cells in localized non-small cell lung cancer. The study's findings and limits: Adjacent lung exhibited a median of around 60 among the 100 most abundant tumor clones. Maximal T cell clonality occurred in uninvolved adjacent lung, with tumor ranking below it.

Generated by immunoSEQ multiplex PCR, the TCRdb table keeps only in-frame clones and is missing some. The sample includes under 3,500 clones, around 29% of them seen just once. Points on this clone: Its antigen is unidentified.

Germline V gene sequence: CDR1 GTSNPN, CDR2 SVGIG (reference sequence). V was pared by 3 bases and J by 6 bases, with 19 bases of the junction left unmatched. The CDR3 runs to 18 residues. The sample was lung tumor tissue, taken before any cancer treatment. The rearrangement links TRBV30 to TRBJ2-5; 10 nucleotides match TRBD1. This clonotype originated in a woman aged 40-69 years with stage I lung adenocarcinoma. CDR3: CAWRAMTGGIRKRKTQYF. The DNA of the CDR3 is TGTGCCTGGAGGGCTATGACAGGGGGCATCAGAAAAAGGAAGACCCAGTACTTC.